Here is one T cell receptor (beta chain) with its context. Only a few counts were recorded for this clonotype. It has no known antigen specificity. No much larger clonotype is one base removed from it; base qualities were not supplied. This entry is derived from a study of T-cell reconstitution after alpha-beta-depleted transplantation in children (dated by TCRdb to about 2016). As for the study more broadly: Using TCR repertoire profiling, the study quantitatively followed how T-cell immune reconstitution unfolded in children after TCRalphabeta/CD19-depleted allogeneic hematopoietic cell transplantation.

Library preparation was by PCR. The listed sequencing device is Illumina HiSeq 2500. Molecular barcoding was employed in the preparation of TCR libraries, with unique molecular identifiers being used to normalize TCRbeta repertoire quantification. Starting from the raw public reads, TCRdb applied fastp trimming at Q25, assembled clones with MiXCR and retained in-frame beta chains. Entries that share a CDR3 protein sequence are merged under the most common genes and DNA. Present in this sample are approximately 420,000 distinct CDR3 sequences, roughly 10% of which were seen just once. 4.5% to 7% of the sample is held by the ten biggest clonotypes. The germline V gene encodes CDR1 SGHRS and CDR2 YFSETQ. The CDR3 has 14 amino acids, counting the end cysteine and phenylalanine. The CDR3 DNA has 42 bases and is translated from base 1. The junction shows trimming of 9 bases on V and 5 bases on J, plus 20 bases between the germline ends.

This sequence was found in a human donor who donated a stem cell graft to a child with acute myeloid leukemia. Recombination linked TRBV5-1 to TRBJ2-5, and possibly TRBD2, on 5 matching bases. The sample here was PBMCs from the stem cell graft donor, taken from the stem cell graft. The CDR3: CATRDVRVRETQYF. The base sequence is TGCGCCACCAGAGACGTGAGGGTACGGGAGACCCAGTACTTC.